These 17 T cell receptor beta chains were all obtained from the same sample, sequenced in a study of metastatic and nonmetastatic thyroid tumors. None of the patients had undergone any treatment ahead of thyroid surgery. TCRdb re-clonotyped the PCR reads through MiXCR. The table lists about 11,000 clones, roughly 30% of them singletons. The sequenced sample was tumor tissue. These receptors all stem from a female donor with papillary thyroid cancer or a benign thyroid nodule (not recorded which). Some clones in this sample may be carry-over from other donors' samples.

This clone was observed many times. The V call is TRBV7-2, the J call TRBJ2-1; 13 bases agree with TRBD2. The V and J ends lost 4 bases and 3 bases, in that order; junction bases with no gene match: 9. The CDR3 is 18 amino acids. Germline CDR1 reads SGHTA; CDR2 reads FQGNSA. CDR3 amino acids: CASSSLLTSGRHYNEQFF. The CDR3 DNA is TGTGCCAGCAGCTCCCTGCTGACTAGCGGGAGGCACTACAATGAGCAGTTCTTC.

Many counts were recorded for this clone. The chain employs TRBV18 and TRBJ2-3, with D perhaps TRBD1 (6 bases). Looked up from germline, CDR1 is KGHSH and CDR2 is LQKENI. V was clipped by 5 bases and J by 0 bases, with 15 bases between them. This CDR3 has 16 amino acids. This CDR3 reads CASSARGQISTDTQYF. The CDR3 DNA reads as TGTGCCAGCTCAGCAAGAGGACAGATTAGCACAGATACGCAGTATTTT. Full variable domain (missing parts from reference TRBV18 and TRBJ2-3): NAGVMQNPRHLVRRRGQEARLRCSPMKGHSHVYWYRQLPEEGLKFMVYLQKENIIDESGMPKERFSAEFPKEGPSILRIQQVVRGDSAAYFCASSARGQISTDTQYFGPGTRLTVL.

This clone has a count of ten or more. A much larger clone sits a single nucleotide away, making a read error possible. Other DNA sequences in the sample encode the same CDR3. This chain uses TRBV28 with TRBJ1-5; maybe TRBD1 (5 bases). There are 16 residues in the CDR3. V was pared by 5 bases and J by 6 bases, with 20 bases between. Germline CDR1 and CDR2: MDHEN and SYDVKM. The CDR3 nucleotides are TGTGCCAGCAGTCTTGCCGGGACTGGGGCCCGTCAGCCCCAGCATTTT. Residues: CASSLAGTGARQPQHF.

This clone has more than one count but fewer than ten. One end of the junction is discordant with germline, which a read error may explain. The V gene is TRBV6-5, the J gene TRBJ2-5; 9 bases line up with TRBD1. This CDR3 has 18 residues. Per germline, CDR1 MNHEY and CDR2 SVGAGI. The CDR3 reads CASSLATTGGLRGETKYF. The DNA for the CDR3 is TGTGCCAGCAGTTTAGCCACGACAGGGGGGCTTAGAGGAGAGACCAAGTACTTC.

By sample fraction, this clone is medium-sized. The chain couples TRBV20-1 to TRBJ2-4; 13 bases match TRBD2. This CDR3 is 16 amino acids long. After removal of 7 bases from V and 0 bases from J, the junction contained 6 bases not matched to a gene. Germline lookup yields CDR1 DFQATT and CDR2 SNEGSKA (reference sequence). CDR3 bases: TGCAGTGTGACTAGCGGGAGGACTCTAGCCAAAAACATTCAGTACTTC. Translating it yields CSVTSGRTLAKNIQYF.

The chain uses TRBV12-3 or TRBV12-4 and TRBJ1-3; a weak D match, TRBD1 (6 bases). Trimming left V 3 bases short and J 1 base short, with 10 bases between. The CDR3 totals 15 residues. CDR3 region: CASSFGGTSGNTIYF. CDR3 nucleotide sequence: TGTGCCAGCAGTTTTGGTGGGACATCTGGAAACACCATATATTTT.

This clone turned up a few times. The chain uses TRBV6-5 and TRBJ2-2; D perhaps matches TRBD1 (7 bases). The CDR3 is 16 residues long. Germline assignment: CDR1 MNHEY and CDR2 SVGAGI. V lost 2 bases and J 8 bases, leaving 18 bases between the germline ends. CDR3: CASSYGQGGVTGELFF. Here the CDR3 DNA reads TGTGCCAGCAGTTACGGTCAGGGGGGAGTAACAGGGGAGCTGTTTTTT.

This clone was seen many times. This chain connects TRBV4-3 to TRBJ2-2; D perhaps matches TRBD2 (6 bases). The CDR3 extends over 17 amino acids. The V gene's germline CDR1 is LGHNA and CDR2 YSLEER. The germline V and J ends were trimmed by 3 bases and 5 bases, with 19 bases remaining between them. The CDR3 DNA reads TGCGCCAGCAGCCACTTTTTTGGAGGGAAGTCGACCGGGGAGCTGTTTTTT. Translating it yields CASSHFFGGKSTGELFF.

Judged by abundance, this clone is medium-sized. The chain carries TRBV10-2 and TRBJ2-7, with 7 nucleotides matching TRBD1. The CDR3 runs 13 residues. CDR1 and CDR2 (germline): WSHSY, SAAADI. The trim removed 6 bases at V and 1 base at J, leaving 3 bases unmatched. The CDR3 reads CASRLGQSYEQYF. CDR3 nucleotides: TGCGCCAGCAGGCTGGGACAGTCCTACGAGCAGTACTTC.

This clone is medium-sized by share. The CDR3 bases are TGTGCCAGCAGCTTAGAGGGGGACATATCCATTACCGGCTACACCTTC. It is translated as CASSLEGDISITGYTF. V and J are TRBV7-8 and TRBJ1-2; a possible D gene is TRBD1 (6 bases). V was cut by 1 base and J by 8 bases, with 20 bases left in between. CDR1 and CDR2 (germline): SGHVS, FQNEAQ. The CDR3 has 16 amino acids.

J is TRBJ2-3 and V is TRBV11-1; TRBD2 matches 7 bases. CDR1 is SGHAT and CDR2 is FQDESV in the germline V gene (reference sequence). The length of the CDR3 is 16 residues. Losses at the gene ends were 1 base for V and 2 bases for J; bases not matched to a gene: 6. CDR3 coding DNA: TGTGCCAGCAGCTTAGGTGCTAGCGGACCCACAGATACGCAGTATTTT. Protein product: CASSLGASGPTDTQYF.

The CDR3 sequence is CSARDFQGANYGYTF. The CDR3 DNA sequence: TGCAGTGCTAGAGATTTCCAGGGAGCGAACTATGGCTACACCTTC. The chain is built from TRBV20-1 and TRBJ1-2, with a tentative D call TRBD1 (5 bases). V lost 0 bases and J 2 bases, leaving 13 bases between the germline ends. The germline CDR1 and CDR2 sequences are DFQATT and SNEGSKA (reference sequence). The CDR3 spans 15 residues.

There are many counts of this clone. DNA of the CDR3: TGTGCCAGCAGCTTAGGGCTAGCGGGAGGCACCGGGGAGCTGTTTTTT. It specifies CASSLGLAGGTGELFF. This sequence joins TRBV11-1 and TRBJ2-2; TRBD2 agrees at 11 bases. The CDR3 covers 16 residues. The V and J ends lost 1 base and 4 bases, in that order; junction bases with no gene match: 2. Looked up from germline, CDR1 is SGHAT and CDR2 is FQDESV (reference sequence).

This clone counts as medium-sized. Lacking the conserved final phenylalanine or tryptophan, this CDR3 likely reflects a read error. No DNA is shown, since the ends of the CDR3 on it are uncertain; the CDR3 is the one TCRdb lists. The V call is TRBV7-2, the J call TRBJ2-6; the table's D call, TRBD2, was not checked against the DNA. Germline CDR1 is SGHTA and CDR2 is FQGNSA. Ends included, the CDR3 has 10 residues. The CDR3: CASSLEWVSG.

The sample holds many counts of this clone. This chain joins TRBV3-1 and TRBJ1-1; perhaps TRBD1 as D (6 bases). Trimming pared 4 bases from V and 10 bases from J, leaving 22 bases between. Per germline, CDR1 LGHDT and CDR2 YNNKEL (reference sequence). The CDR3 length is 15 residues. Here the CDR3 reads CASSPTLGASGVAFF. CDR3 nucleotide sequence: TGTGCCAGCAGCCCTACTTTGGGGGCTTCGGGTGTAGCTTTCTTT.

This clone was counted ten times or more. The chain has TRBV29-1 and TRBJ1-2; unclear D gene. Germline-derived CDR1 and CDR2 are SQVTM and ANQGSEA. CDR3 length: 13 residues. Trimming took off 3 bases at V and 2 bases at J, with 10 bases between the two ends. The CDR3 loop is CSVDLGSNYGYTF. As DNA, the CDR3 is TGCAGCGTTGACTTGGGATCCAACTATGGCTACACCTTC.

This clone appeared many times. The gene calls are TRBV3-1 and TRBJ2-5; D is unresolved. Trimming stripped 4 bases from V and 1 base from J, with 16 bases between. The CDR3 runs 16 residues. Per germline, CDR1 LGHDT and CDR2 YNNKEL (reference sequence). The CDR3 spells CASSPTRAGLQETQYF. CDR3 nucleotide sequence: TGTGCCAGCAGCCCGACGCGAGCAGGTCTCCAAGAGACCCAGTACTTC.